Shown below are 9 T cell receptor beta chains from a single sample sequenced in a study of T cells in tuberculosis. The time point is: new active TB diagnosis, blood taken before or within 7 days of starting treatment. Repertoires were generated with immunoSEQ multiplex PCR, while TCRdb's copy carries only in-frame clones and drops some. The sample shows some 49,000 clones, nearly 95% of them seen only once. The sample in question was PBMCs, obtained at tuberculosis diagnosis. All receptors come from an adult with tuberculosis.

This chain connects TRBV6-5 to TRBJ1-1; possibly TRBD1 for D (5 bases). From germline, CDR1 is MNHEY and CDR2 SVGAGI. The CDR3 length is 15 residues. The germline V and J ends were trimmed by 3 bases and 0 bases, with 11 bases remaining between them. The CDR3 here is CASSYVQDMNTEAFF. The DNA for the CDR3 is TGTGCCAGCAGTTATGTTCAGGACATGAACACTGAAGCTTTCTTT.

The V and J genes are TRBV5-1 and TRBJ2-1, with TRBD2 identical over 9 bases. Trimming took 4 bases from V and 9 from J; bases not matched to a gene: 11. Germline values: CDR1 SGHRS, CDR2 YFSETQ. The CDR3 length is 15 residues. The CDR3 here is CASSNQASGTGEQFF. The CDR3 bases are TGCGCCAGCAGCAATCAGGCTAGCGGGACGGGTGAGCAGTTCTTC.

This rearrangement joins TRBV30 to TRBJ2-2; 10 positions match TRBD1. The V gene end was trimmed by 5 bases and the J gene end by 5 bases; junction bases not matched to a gene: 2. The CDR3 consists of 13 residues. Germline V CDR1 and CDR2: GTSNPN, SVGIG (reference sequence). For the CDR3, the DNA is TGTGCCTGGCGGACAGGGGGAACCGGGGAGCTGTTTTTT. As protein: CAWRTGGTGELFF.

The chain couples TRBV7-2 to TRBJ1-2, with 7 bases lining up with TRBD1. V shed 1 base and J 3 bases; nucleotides not matched to a gene: 2. The CDR3 has 14 amino acids. Germline loops: CDR1 SGHTA, CDR2 FQGNSA. CDR3 in amino acids: CASSLGQGDYGYTF. In DNA, the CDR3 is TGTGCCAGCAGCTTAGGGCAGGGGGACTATGGCTACACCTTC.

The chain recombines TRBV10-3 with TRBJ2-6, with TRBD2 matching over 7 bases. The germline V gene has CDR1 ENHRY and CDR2 SYGVKD. The CDR3 runs 16 residues. Trimming took 3 bases from V and 0 from J; bases not matched to a gene: 2. CDR3 sequence reads: CAISETGGSGANVLTF. The DNA for the CDR3 is TGTGCCATCAGTGAAACGGGGGGCTCTGGGGCCAACGTCCTGACTTTC.

The chain couples TRBV27 to TRBJ2-2; 8 bases agree with TRBD2. The CDR3 has 17 amino acids. The V gene's germline CDR1 is MNHEY and CDR2 SMNVEV (reference sequence). Losses at the gene ends were 5 bases for V and 5 bases for J; bases not matched to a gene: 13. The CDR3 loop is CASSKGVAGTRTGELFF. CDR3 in DNA: TGTGCCAGCAGTAAGGGCGTAGCGGGGACCCGTACCGGGGAGCTGTTTTTT.

The rearrangement uses TRBV7-2 and TRBJ2-7; 8 bases agree with TRBD2. The CDR3 has 16 amino acids. The germline gives CDR1 SGHTA, CDR2 FQGNSA. Trimming at V came to 2 bases and at J to 1 base, leaving 7 bases not matched to a gene. The CDR3 DNA reads as TGTGCCAGCAGCTTATCGTCCACTAGCGGTTCCTACGAGCAGTACTTC. This codes for CASSLSSTSGSYEQYF.

This clone occurred once. The chain uses TRBV7-9 and TRBJ2-1, with D unresolved. Germline assignment: CDR1 SEHNR and CDR2 FQNEAQ (reference sequence). V shed 1 base and J shed 0 bases, with 4 bases lying between them. This CDR3 comprises 14 residues. The CDR3 nucleotides are TGTGCCAGCAGCTTAGATAGCTCCTACAATGAGCAGTTCTTC. Its protein product is CASSLDSSYNEQFF.

The chain employs TRBV13 and TRBJ2-1, with 10 bases aligning to TRBD2. Per the germline V gene, CDR1 is PRHDT and CDR2 is FYEKMQ (reference sequence). The CDR3 sequence is 16 residues long. V was pared by 3 bases and J by 2 bases, with 4 bases of the junction left unmatched. The CDR3 coding sequence is TGTGCCAGCAGCTTTTGGACTAGCGGAACCTACAATGAGCAGTTCTTC. Residues: CASSFWTSGTYNEQFF.